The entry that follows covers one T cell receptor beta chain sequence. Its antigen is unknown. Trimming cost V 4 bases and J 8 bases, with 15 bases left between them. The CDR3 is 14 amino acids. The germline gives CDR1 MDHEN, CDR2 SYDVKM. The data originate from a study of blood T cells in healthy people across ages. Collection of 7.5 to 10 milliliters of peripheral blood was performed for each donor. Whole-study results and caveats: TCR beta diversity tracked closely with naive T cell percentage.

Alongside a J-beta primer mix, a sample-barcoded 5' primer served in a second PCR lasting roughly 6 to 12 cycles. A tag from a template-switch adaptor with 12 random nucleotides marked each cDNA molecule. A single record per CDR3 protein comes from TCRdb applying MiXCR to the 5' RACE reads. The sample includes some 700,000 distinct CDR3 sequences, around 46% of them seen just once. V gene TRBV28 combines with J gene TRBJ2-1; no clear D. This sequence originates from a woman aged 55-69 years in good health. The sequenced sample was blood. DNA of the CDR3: TGTGCCAGCAGTTCCCGGACCTCGGCGGATGAGCAGTTCTTC. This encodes CASSSRTSADEQFF.